Below, 19 T cell receptor beta chains from the same sample are listed, as sequenced in a study of blood T cells in healthy people across ages. The authors ran a second PCR of roughly 6 to 12 cycles using a sample-barcoded 5' primer and a J-beta primer mix. TCRdb itself ran the 5' RACE reads through MiXCR, one entry per CDR3 protein. The profile shows about a million distinct CDR3 sequences, 35% to 40% of them singletons. Sequenced material: blood. These receptor sequences come from a man between 18 and 35 years old in good health.

This chain joins TRBV4-3 and TRBJ1-6, with 7 bases matching TRBD1. Germline CDR1 reads LGHNA; CDR2 reads YSLEER. The CDR3 spans 15 residues. V dropped 0 bases and J dropped 8; count of bases not matched to a gene: 4. This chain's CDR3 is CASSQDQGVDSPLHF. CDR3 in DNA: TGCGCCAGCAGCCAAGACCAGGGGGTTGATTCACCCCTCCACTTT.

This chain connects TRBV15 to TRBJ1-5; no clear D. V lost 0 bases to trimming and J lost 2 bases, with 11 bases between them. The CDR3 length is 16 residues. Germline loops: CDR1 LNHNV, CDR2 YYDKDF (reference sequence). CDR3 sequence reads: CATSRDRGLGNQPQHF. CDR3 in DNA: TGTGCCACCAGCAGAGATCGAGGGCTGGGCAATCAGCCCCAGCATTTT.

The gene calls are TRBV7-9 and TRBJ2-3; TRBD2 aligns across 7 bases. Unmatched junction bases numbered 10, after V lost 2 bases and J lost 14 bases. This CDR3 has 13 residues. Germline V gene sequence: CDR1 SEHNR, CDR2 FQNEAQ (reference sequence). The CDR3 nucleotides read TGTGCCAGCAGCTTACGCTCCGGGACTATAGTGTATTTT. Its translation is CASSLRSGTIVYF.

This chain links TRBV7-2 with TRBJ2-5; 11 nucleotides match TRBD2. V shed 2 bases and J 2 bases; nucleotides not matched to a gene: 4. Looked up from germline, CDR1 is SGHTA and CDR2 is FQGNSA. The length of the CDR3 is 16 residues. CDR3 nucleotide sequence: TGTGCCAGCAGCTTAAGTCTAGCGGGGGGTCAAGAGACCCAGTACTTC. Amino acid sequence: CASSLSLAGGQETQYF.

The chain carries TRBV20-1 and TRBJ2-1; 8 bases line up with TRBD2. V shed 6 bases, J shed 5 bases, and the junction held 9 bases outside the gene matches. The CDR3 is 14 residues long. Germline V gives CDR1 DFQATT, CDR2 SNEGSKA (reference sequence). The CDR3 spells CSAKVRGDHNEQFF. CDR3 in DNA: TGCAGTGCCAAGGTGCGGGGGGACCACAATGAGCAGTTCTTC.

V is TRBV12-3 or TRBV12-4 and J is TRBJ2-7, with TRBD2 identical over 9 bases. Trimming removed 5 bases from V and 7 bases from J; junction bases left unmatched: 9. This CDR3 is 14 amino acids long. The CDR3 region is CASSQSSGAGEQYF. The CDR3 DNA reads TGTGCCAGCAGTCAGTCTAGCGGGGCAGGGGAGCAGTACTTC.

This clonotype has a handful of counts. The chain has TRBV12-3 or TRBV12-4 and TRBJ2-3; no clear D gene. The CDR3 is 14 residues long. Between the trimmed V and J ends, which lost 6 bases and 3 bases, there was a span of 13 bases. The CDR3 loop is CASRQPPSTDTQYF. CDR3 DNA sequence: TGTGCCAGCAGGCAACCACCTTCAACAGATACGCAGTATTTT.

The J gene is TRBJ1-1, the V gene TRBV7-9; D is undetermined. The CDR3 runs 14 residues. The V gene's germline CDR1 is SEHNR and CDR2 FQNEAQ (reference sequence). V was shortened by 5 bases and J by 1 base, with 11 bases between the two germline ends. CDR3 sequence reads: CASSAEIRNTEAFF. The CDR3 DNA follows: TGTGCCAGCAGCGCGGAAATTCGGAACACTGAAGCTTTCTTT.

The chain recombines TRBV4-3 with TRBJ2-1; tentatively, D is TRBD1 or TRBD2 (5 bases each). V lost 3 bases and J 4 bases, leaving 13 bases between the germline ends. In germline, CDR1 is LGHNA, CDR2 YSLEER. The CDR3 is 15 amino acids. The CDR3 protein is CASSQGLGGYNEQFF. CDR3 sequence (DNA): TGCGCCAGCAGCCAGGGGCTCGGAGGATACAATGAGCAGTTCTTC.

This clonotype was found a few times. The junction departs from germline at one end; a sequencing error may be responsible. V gene TRBV4-3 combines with J gene TRBJ1-6; 7 bases agree with TRBD1. This CDR3 is 15 amino acids long. Germline-derived CDR1 and CDR2 are LGHNA and YSLEER. CDR3 nucleotides: TGCGCCAGCAGCCAGGGACAGCTCTATAAGTCACCCCTCCACTTT. It encodes CASSQGQLYKSPLHF.

The sample holds one count of this clonotype. The chain links TRBV10-3 to TRBJ2-2; tentative D call: TRBD1 (5 bases). V was cut by 8 bases and J by 1 base, with 11 bases left in between. CDR1 and CDR2 (germline): ENHRY, SYGVKD. CDR3 length: 14 amino acids. The CDR3 region has the DNA TGTGCCATCGGGGCAGGCCTGAACACCGGGGAGCTGTTTTTT. It encodes CAIGAGLNTGELFF.

The chain is built from TRBV2 and TRBJ2-3, with 8 bases fitting TRBD2. V lost 5 bases, J lost 8 bases, and 12 bases stayed unmatched. This CDR3 is built from 15 residues. Germline V gene sequence: CDR1 SNHLY, CDR2 FYNNEI. The CDR3 loop reads CASSPATSEGGTQYF. DNA for the CDR3: TGTGCCAGCAGTCCTGCGACTAGCGAGGGGGGTACGCAGTATTTT.

The DNA of the CDR3 is TGTGCCAGCAGCCAAGATTATGGAGGCTACGAGCAGTACTTC. Translation: CASSQDYGGYEQYF. V gene TRBV3-1 combines with J gene TRBJ2-7; D possibly corresponds to TRBD2 (5 bases). The V end lost 0 bases, the J end lost 3 bases, and 9 bases lay between the germline ends. The length of the CDR3 is 14 residues. The germline V gene encodes CDR1 LGHDT and CDR2 YNNKEL (reference sequence).

DNA of the CDR3: TGCAGCGCCGAGTCGGCCTATGGCTACACCTTC. Its protein is CSAESAYGYTF. V gene TRBV29-1 combines with J gene TRBJ1-2; D gene uncertain. Per the germline V gene, CDR1 is SQVTM and CDR2 is ANQGSEA. This CDR3 region has 11 residues. Trimming removed 7 bases from V and 4 bases from J, with 10 bases in between.

On this clonotype: One end of the junction varies from germline; a read error may be responsible. This chain uses TRBV7-2 with TRBJ1-1; D perhaps matches TRBD1 (6 bases). The CDR3 has 12 amino acids. Germline V gives CDR1 SGHTA, CDR2 FQGNSA. CDR3 in DNA: TGTGCCAGCAGCCGCAGGGACACTGGAGCTTTCTTT. This codes for CASSRRDTGAFF. Filled out from reference TRBV7-2 and TRBJ1-1, the complete variable domain reads GAGVSQSPSNKVTEKGKDVELRCDPISGHTALYWYRQSLGQGLEFLIYFQGNSAPDKSGLPSDRFSAERTGGSVSTLTIQRTQQEDSAVYLCASSRRDTGAFFGQGTRLTVV.

This clonotype was seen only a few times. V usage is TRBV10-3 and J usage is TRBJ1-2; D is unresolved. The CDR3 runs 15 residues. V was cut by 0 bases and J by 4 bases, with 12 bases left in between. Germline V gene data show CDR1 as ENHRY and CDR2 as SYGVKD. The CDR3 reads CAISESKGGIYGYTF. DNA for the CDR3: TGTGCCATCAGTGAGTCGAAGGGAGGGATCTATGGCTACACCTTC.

The chain uses TRBV6-6 and TRBJ1-3; 10 nucleotides agree with TRBD1. CDR1 MNHNY and CDR2 SVGAGI come from the germline V gene (reference sequence). This CDR3 is 16 amino acids long. V trimming: 6 bases; J trimming: 2 bases; junction bases outside the gene matches: 7. The CDR3 DNA reads TGTGCCAGCAGCGAGACAGGGGGCGATGCTGGAAACACCATATATTTT. This translates into CASSETGGDAGNTIYF.

There are a few counts of this clonotype. The V and J genes are TRBV4-3 and TRBJ2-1; 12 nucleotides align to TRBD2. This CDR3 is built from 17 residues. J lost 8 bases, V lost 1 base, and 9 bases had no gene match. CDR1 LGHNA and CDR2 YSLEER come from the germline V gene. For the CDR3, the DNA is TGCGCCAGCAGCCAAGGGCCGGGACTAGCGGGTGGGGATGAGCAGTTCTTC. As protein: CASSQGPGLAGGDEQFF.

This clonotype was counted a few times. This chain uses TRBV5-1 with TRBJ1-2; TRBD1 is a possible D gene (5 bases). Germline CDR1 is SGHRS and CDR2 is YFSETQ. This CDR3 region has 16 residues. The V end was cut by 1 base, the J end by 5 bases, with 18 bases between. This CDR3 reads CASSLWSGGTGYGYTF. DNA of the CDR3: TGCGCCAGCAGCTTGTGGTCGGGAGGGACTGGATATGGCTACACCTTC.